This entry is about one T cell receptor (beta chain). This sample was included in a study of technical replicates of blood from a handful of donors. V lost 0 bases to trimming and J lost 4 bases, with 12 bases between them. The CDR3 is 15 amino acids. Germline CDR1 and CDR2: LNHNV and YYDKDF (reference sequence). Libraries were prepared by immunoSEQ multiplex PCR; TCRdb keeps only in-frame clonotypes and omits some of them. The sample shows around 76,000 clones, about nine tenths of them seen only once. The sequencing sample was made of T cells isolated from PBMCs. The clonotype was recovered from a human donor in good health. The chain combines TRBV15 with TRBJ1-2; D perhaps matches TRBD1 (6 bases). CDR3 nucleotides: TGTGCCACCAGCAGAGAACCCGGACAGTCCTATGGCTACACCTTC. Residues: CATSREPGQSYGYTF. Filled out from reference TRBV15 and TRBJ1-2, the complete variable domain reads DAMVIQNPRYQVTQFGKPVTLSCSQTLNHNVMYWYQQKSSQAPKLLFHYYDKDFNNEADTPDNFQSRRPNTSFCFLDIRSPGLGDTAMYLCATSREPGQSYGYTFGSGTRLTVV.